This TCR beta chain is from a study of T cells after yellow fever vaccination. Turning to the study itself: For low cell numbers, libraries were made with SMART-Seq v4 Ultra Low Input.

This clonotype was seen many times. The antigen is not known. Germline-derived CDR1 and CDR2 are SQVTM and ANQGSEA. V gave up 4 bases and J gave up 6 bases, with 14 bases separating them. CDR3 length: 13 amino acids. Overall study findings and caveats: Contamination by abundant bulk-population clonotypes could be present in FACS-sorted repertoires.

Generation of TCR cDNA used 5'RACE template switching (which added a universal primer site and UMIs). TCRdb ran MiXCR on the 5' RACE reads and lists one entry per CDR3 protein. The data hold some 600,000 distinct CDR3 sequences, with about a sixth observed a single time. The sample consisted of PBMCs, taken about 5 days after the first yellow fever vaccination. The chain joins TRBV29-1 to TRBJ2-3; D is unresolved. This clonotype originated in a young man who received the YFV17D yellow fever vaccine. CDR3 in amino acids: CSVVLGASDTQYF. In DNA, the CDR3 is TGCAGCGTTGTCCTCGGAGCCTCCGATACGCAGTATTTT.